The 17 T cell receptor beta chains reported below all come from one sample, sequenced in a study of tissue T cells after allogeneic stem cell transplantation. Clones were sequenced by immunoSEQ multiplex PCR, and TCRdb holds only the in-frame ones, with some missing. This table has 7,000 to 9,500 clones, approximately 64% appearing once. Input material: blood. These receptor sequences come from a female BALB/c mouse in good health. The strain's MHC haplotype is H2-d.

The sample holds a few counts of this clone. The listed genes are named as in mouse. The sequence runs out 1 residue before the end of the CDR3; the remainder is reconstructed from the germline J gene. The J gene is TRBJ1-5, the V gene TRBV2; the D gene is possibly TRBD1 (5 bases). Germline loops: CDR1 LGHNA, CDR2 YSYQKL. CDR3 length: 15 residues. V lost 0 bases, J lost 2 bases, and 8 bases lay in between. The CDR3 sequence is CASSQDWGDNQAPLF. The sequenced CDR3 bases are TGTGCCAGCAGCCAAGATTGGGGCGACAACCAGGCTCCGCTT.

Points on this clone: The genes and germline here are from mouse. Read data end 1 residue before the CDR3 end; the end is taken from the germline J gene. The chain is built from TRBV13-1 and TRBJ2-5, with a possible D match to TRBD1 (6 bases). Trimming removed 4 bases from V and 2 bases from J, with 8 bases in between. The CDR3 is made up of 13 amino acids. Germline values: CDR1 NSHNY, CDR2 SYGAGN. The CDR3 loop reads CASSKQGQDTQYF. The covered CDR3 bases are TGTGCCAGCAGTAAACAGGGCCAAGACACCCAGTAC.

Regarding this clone: Mouse gene names apply. From the germline J gene comes the end of the CDR3, since the read stops 1 residue before it. The chain combines TRBV19 with TRBJ2-5; 8 bases are shared with TRBD1. Germline CDR1 reads FNHDT; CDR2 reads SITEND (reference sequence). This CDR3 region has 14 residues. Trimming at V came to 4 bases and at J to 6 bases, leaving 7 bases not matched to a gene. Incomplete CDR3 DNA: TGTGCCAGCAGTCTCCAGGGGGCGCGGGACACCCAGTAC. It translates to CASSLQGARDTQY. The full CDR3 sequence reads CASSLQGARDTQYF.

This clone was recorded once. The genes are named according to mouse. The read ends 1 residue early relative to the CDR3; the germline J gene fills the gap. The chain combines TRBV19 with TRBJ2-4; no clear D. The germline V and J ends were trimmed by 2 bases and 3 bases, with 7 bases remaining between them. The germline gives CDR1 FNHDT, CDR2 SITEND (reference sequence). This CDR3 is built from 13 residues. CDR3: CASSISGQNTLYF. The CDR3 DNA, read in part, is TGTGCCAGCAGTATTTCGGGGCAAAACACCTTGTAC.

With respect to this clone: The listed genes are named as in mouse. The read terminates 1 residue before the CDR3 end, so the remaining end is supplied by the germline J gene. The V gene is TRBV13-2, the J gene TRBJ2-1; unclear D gene. V lost 5 bases, J lost 4 bases, and 4 bases lay in between. Per germline, CDR1 NNHNN and CDR2 SYGAGS (reference sequence). This CDR3 comprises 11 residues. The CDR3 bases that were read are TGTGCCAGCGGACAATATGCTGAGCAGTTC. Protein sequence: CASGQYAEQF. The complete CDR3 protein is CASGQYAEQFF.

A word on this clone: The listed genes are named as in mouse. The read falls 1 residue short of the CDR3 end, and the missing part is taken from the germline J gene. The genes are TRBV13-2 and TRBJ1-3, with TRBD1 as a possible D gene (5 bases). CDR1 NNHNN and CDR2 SYGAGS come from the germline V gene (reference sequence). The CDR3 sequence is 15 residues long. V was cut by 3 bases and J by 0 bases, with 10 bases left in between. The CDR3 DNA, read in part, is TGTGCCAGCGGTGTGGCAGGGAATTCTGGAAATACGCTCTAT. This translates into CASGVAGNSGNTLY. The whole CDR3 protein is CASGVAGNSGNTLYF.

With regard to this clone: Gene names and germline refer to mouse. The read falls 1 residue short of the CDR3 end, and the missing part is taken from the germline J gene. This sequence joins TRBV29 and TRBJ2-2, with 9 bases aligning to TRBD1. V shed 8 bases, J shed 6 bases, and the junction held 13 bases outside the gene matches. Germline values: CDR1 MSHET, CDR2 SYDVDS. The CDR3 contains 16 residues. CDR3 loop: CASSPPGQGLPGQLYF. CDR3 DNA (partial): TGTGCTAGCTCCCCTCCGGGACAGGGTTTGCCCGGGCAGCTCTAC.

On this clone itself: Mouse gene names and germline throughout. The sequence runs out 1 residue before the end of the CDR3; the remainder is reconstructed from the germline J gene. This chain links TRBV14 with TRBJ2-2; 8 bases agree with TRBD1. The CDR3 is made up of 16 amino acids. Germline trimming cut 1 base from V and 3 bases from J; bases unmatched to any gene: 5. Looked up from germline, CDR1 is SGHDT and CDR2 is FRDEAV. The sequenced part of the CDR3 DNA is TGTGCCAGCAGTTTCAGTGGGACAGGCGACACCGGGCAGCTCTAC. Its translation: CASSFSGTGDTGQLY. The entire CDR3 reads CASSFSGTGDTGQLYF. Supplemented by reference TRBV14 and TRBJ2-2, the full variable domain reads EAGVTQSPRYAVLQEGQAVSFWCDPISGHDTLYWYQQPRDQGPQLLVYFRDEAVIDNSQLPSDRFSAVRPKGTNSTLKIQSAKQGDTATYLCASSFSGTGDTGQLYFGEGSKLTVL.

Of note for this clone: The genes and germline here are from mouse. The read finishes 1 residue shy of the CDR3 end, and the germline J gene is used to complete it. The J gene is TRBJ2-3, the V gene TRBV1; TRBD1 is a possible D gene (7 bases). There are 15 residues in the CDR3. Germline CDR1 and CDR2: NSQYPW and LRSPGD (reference sequence). Trimming removed 4 bases from V and 0 bases from J, with 11 bases in between. The CDR3 loop reads CTCSEQGTSAETLYF. The DNA read from the CDR3 is TGCACCTGCAGTGAACAGGGGACTAGTGCAGAAACGCTGTAT.

This clone has just a few counts. Gene names and germline match the mouse. The read comes to an end 1 residue before the CDR3 does, leaving the germline J gene to fill in the end. The chain recombines TRBV13-2 with TRBJ2-7, with 12 bases lining up with TRBD2. This CDR3 region has 14 residues. CDR1 and CDR2 (germline): NNHNN, SYGAGS (reference sequence). Trimming took 3 bases from V and 4 from J; bases not matched to a gene: 2. CDR3 sequence: CASGGGLGGYEQYF. The sequenced CDR3 bases are TGTGCCAGCGGTGGAGGACTGGGGGGGTATGAACAGTAC.

Regarding this clone: Germline and genes: mouse. The sequenced fragment ends 1 residue before the CDR3 boundary, so the rest is inferred from the germline J gene. The chain carries TRBV19 and TRBJ1-1; D may be TRBD1 (6 bases). V lost 3 bases and J lost 4, with 13 bases in between. Germline CDR1 reads FNHDT; CDR2 reads SITEND (reference sequence). CDR3 length equals 14 residues. Partial CDR3 DNA: TGTGCCAGCAGTACCGGGACCAGGGGCACAGAAGTCTTC. Amino acids: CASSTGTRGTEVF. The entire CDR3 reads CASSTGTRGTEVFF.

Concerning this clone itself: The gene names given are mouse names. The read gets to within 1 residue of the CDR3 end, and the germline J gene fills in the rest. The chain employs TRBV4 and TRBJ1-2, with D unclear. The CDR3 sequence is 14 residues long. V lost 5 bases and J 0 bases, leaving 10 bases between the germline ends. Per the germline V gene, CDR1 is LGHDT and CDR2 is YNNKQL (reference sequence). CDR3 sequence reads: CASSQIIANSDYTF. CDR3 DNA (partial): TGTGCCAGCAGCCAGATAATTGCAAACTCCGACTACACC.

Notes on this clone: Gene labels here are mouse ones. The read ends 1 residue before the CDR3 terminus; that terminus is restored from the germline J gene. V usage is TRBV4 and J usage is TRBJ2-5; 8 nucleotides match TRBD2. Germline CDR1 reads LGHDT; CDR2 reads YNNKQL (reference sequence). The CDR3 consists of 14 residues. Trimming removed 5 bases from V and 3 bases from J; junction bases left unmatched: 4. CDR3 in amino acids: CASSQLGVQDTQYF. The CDR3 bases that were read are TGTGCCAGCAGCCAACTGGGGGTTCAAGACACCCAGTAC.

With regard to this clone: Gene names denote mouse genes. The read halts 1 residue ahead of the CDR3 end, with the missing end drawn from the germline J gene. The chain recombines TRBV13-1 with TRBJ1-6; D remains unclear. TRBJ1-6 is assigned to the ORF class and has an uncertain function. Trimming took 2 bases from V and 5 from J, leaving 5 bases between them. The CDR3 extends over 13 amino acids. Germline V gives CDR1 NSHNY, CDR2 SYGAGN. CDR3 amino acids: CASSEGNNSPLYF. Partial CDR3 DNA: TGTGCCAGCAGTGAAGGGAATAATTCGCCCCTCTAC.

Remarks on this clone: Any gene name here is a mouse gene name. With the read ending 1 residue before the CDR3 end, the germline J gene is used to fill in that end. This chain connects TRBV3 to TRBJ2-7; 10 bases align to TRBD2. The germline V gene encodes CDR1 SNHLY and CDR2 FYNGKV (reference sequence). The CDR3 length is 14 residues. V lost 5 bases to trimming and J lost 6 bases; unmatched junction nucleotides: 7. CDR3 protein: CASSPLGGASEQYF. The CDR3 bases that were read are TGTGCCAGCAGCCCACTGGGGGGGGCTAGTGAACAGTAC.

This clone was found a few times. Gene names follow the mouse nomenclature. The read ends 1 residue early relative to the CDR3; the germline J gene fills the gap. J is TRBJ2-5 and V is TRBV1, with D possibly being TRBD1 (5 bases). The germline V and J ends were trimmed by 1 base and 2 bases, with 7 bases remaining between them. The length of the CDR3 is 14 residues. Germline CDR1 reads NSQYPW; CDR2 reads LRSPGD (reference sequence). This CDR3 reads CTCSAADSQDTQYF. The sequenced part of the CDR3 DNA is TGCACCTGCAGTGCAGCTGACAGCCAAGACACCCAGTAC.

Note on this clone: The genes are named according to mouse. The read finishes 1 residue shy of the CDR3 end, and the germline J gene is used to complete it. This chain connects TRBV1 to TRBJ2-1; D is unresolved. CDR1 and CDR2 (germline): NSQYPW, LRSPGD (reference sequence). V was shortened by 0 bases and J by 7 bases, with 7 bases between the two germline ends. The CDR3 consists of 13 residues. The sequenced part of the CDR3 DNA is TGCACCTGCAGTGCAGATCGGAGGGCTGAGCAGTTC. It translates to CTCSADRRAEQF. The full CDR3 reads CTCSADRRAEQFF.